This record looks at one T cell receptor beta chain sequence and its context. Study processing details: Using reference gene primer amplification, nucleated cell counts were estimated. Libraries were prepared by immunoSEQ multiplex PCR; TCRdb keeps only in-frame clonotypes and omits some of them. D and trimming were read from the DNA, whereas the V and J calls and clone size are those reported in that table. The table shows about 210,000 clones, with around 82% occurring only once. These data come from a study of blood T cell repertoires in COVID-19. Study in general: Samples taken during acute and convalescent COVID-19 were collected in the United States, Italy and Spain. PBMCs, B-cell-depleted T cells, or T cells provided the cDNA or gDNA that made up the material.

Looked up from germline, CDR1 is SGDLS and CDR2 is YYNGEE. The CDR3 is 15 residues long. The J segment lost 3 bases and the V segment lost 1 base, leaving 4 bases of the junction unmatched. The J gene is TRBJ2-1, the V gene TRBV9; 7 bases map to TRBD2. Specimen: peripheral blood. The clonotype comes from a woman aged 40 to 50 with acute or convalescent COVID-19. The CDR3 nucleotides read TGTGCCAGCAGCGTATTCGGGGACTACTACAATGAGCAGTTCTTC. Translation gives CASSVFGDYYNEQFF. Full variable domain (missing parts from reference TRBV9 and TRBJ2-1): DSGVTQTPKHLITATGQRVTLRCSPRSGDLSVYWYQQSLDQGLQFLIQYYNGEERAKGNILERFSAQQFPDLHSELNLSSLELGDSALYFCASSVFGDYYNEQFFGPGTRLTVL.